The 31 T cell receptor beta chains reported below all come from one sample, sequenced in a study of shared clonotypes between healthy human individuals. Naive CD8 populations comprised CD45RO-negative cells positively selected for CCR7, excluding terminally differentiated effector memory CD45RA+ cells. Only in-frame clones appear in the TCRdb table, and some are missing; sequencing was by immunoSEQ multiplex PCR. The table lists millions of clones, approximately 94% of them singletons. Input material: naive CD8+ T cells from PBMCs. The receptors here all came from a man aged 18 to 35 in good health. Some clones in this sample may be carry-over from other donors' samples.

The V gene is TRBV29-1, the J gene TRBJ2-3; D ambiguous. The CDR3 length is 14 residues. Trimming took 3 bases from V and 2 from J, leaving 12 bases between them. Germline lookup yields CDR1 SQVTM and CDR2 ANQGSEA. The CDR3 DNA sequence: TGCAGCGTTGACGAGGAGACTCCCACAGATACGCAGTATTTT. As protein: CSVDEETPTDTQYF.

The J gene is TRBJ2-4, the V gene TRBV11-2, with no clear D. The ends were cut back, 5 bases at V and 3 bases at J, with 14 bases in the middle. From germline, CDR1 is SGHAT and CDR2 FQNNGV. The CDR3 sequence is 15 residues long. CDR3 region: CASSASHWGKNIQYF. In nucleotides, the CDR3 is TGTGCCAGCAGCGCCTCTCATTGGGGCAAAAACATTCAGTACTTC.

The J gene is TRBJ1-6, the V gene TRBV30; D unclear. Germline V CDR1 and CDR2: GTSNPN, SVGIG (reference sequence). There are 14 residues in the CDR3. Trimming shortened V by 0 bases and J by 10 bases, and 13 bases separated the two germline ends. The CDR3 DNA follows: TGTGCCTGGAGTGTAATCAGGAGTGGATCACCCCTCCACTTT. The encoded protein is CAWSVIRSGSPLHF.

The chain employs TRBV11-2 and TRBJ1-4, with 7 nucleotides matching TRBD1. CDR3 length equals 16 residues. CDR1 is SGHAT, CDR2 FQNNGV, per germline. V lost 5 bases, J lost 1 base, and 7 bases stayed unmatched. The CDR3 sequence is CASSQTTGRTNEKLFF. The CDR3 DNA follows: TGTGCCAGCAGCCAAACGACAGGGCGAACTAATGAAAAACTGTTTTTT.

In this sample, this clone turned up a few times. The rearrangement joins TRBV29-1 to TRBJ1-3; D might be TRBD1 (5 bases). Per the germline V gene, CDR1 is SQVTM and CDR2 is ANQGSEA. The V end lost 6 bases, the J end lost 0 bases, and 15 bases lay between the germline ends. The CDR3 has 15 amino acids. CDR3 sequence reads: CSVTGDPVSGNTIYF. The DNA for the CDR3 is TGCAGCGTCACGGGGGACCCCGTCTCTGGAAACACCATATATTTT.

The chain carries TRBV7-6 and TRBJ2-2; D uncertain. The CDR3 extends over 17 amino acids. Germline assignment: CDR1 SGHVS and CDR2 FNYEAQ. Trimming stripped 1 base from V and 2 bases from J, with 14 bases between. The CDR3 is CASSLVARWANTGELFF. CDR3 in DNA: TGTGCCAGCAGCTTAGTGGCCCGGTGGGCTAACACCGGGGAGCTGTTTTTT.

This clone appeared once. The chain carries TRBV19 and TRBJ1-2; D is unresolved. Germline V gene sequence: CDR1 LNHDA, CDR2 SQIVND (reference sequence). CDR3 length: 13 residues. V was cut by 3 bases and J by 2 bases, with 7 bases left in between. This chain's CDR3 is CASSIGRNYGYTF. CDR3 coding DNA: TGTGCCAGTAGTATCGGGAGAAACTATGGCTACACCTTC. The variable domain in full, completed from reference TRBV19 and TRBJ1-2, reads DGGITQSPKYLFRKEGQNVTLSCEQNLNHDAMYWYRQDPGQGLRLIYYSQIVNDFQKGDIAEGYSVSREKKESFPLTVTSAQKNPTAFYLCASSIGRNYGYTFGSGTRLTVV.

The chain employs TRBV27 and TRBJ1-1; D is undetermined. Deletions cut 6 bases from V and 0 bases from J, with 14 bases between. CDR3 size: 15 residues. From germline, CDR1 is MNHEY and CDR2 SMNVEV (reference sequence). DNA of the CDR3: TGTGCCAGCAGCCCAGACTTCCTTTTGAACACTGAAGCTTTCTTT. It yields the protein CASSPDFLLNTEAFF.

In its sample, this clone was seen once. The gene calls are TRBV5-1 and TRBJ2-7; D possibly corresponds to TRBD1 (6 bases). Germline CDR1 is SGHRS and CDR2 is YFSETQ. The CDR3 sequence is 15 residues long. V lost 3 bases and J 3 bases, leaving 16 bases between the germline ends. The CDR3 sequence: CASSSSQGLFYEQYF. DNA for the CDR3: TGCGCCAGCAGCTCGTCACAGGGTTTGTTCTACGAGCAGTACTTC.

CDR3 in DNA: TGTGCCAGCAGCGAAAGAGGGTCGGGGTACAGCGACGAGCAGTACTTC. Protein: CASSERGSGYSDEQYF. The chain uses TRBV7-9 and TRBJ2-7, with D possibly being TRBD2 (5 bases). The ends were cut back, 5 bases at V and 5 bases at J, with 22 bases in the middle. This CDR3 spans 16 amino acids. Germline V lookup: CDR1 SEHNR, CDR2 FQNEAQ (reference sequence).

Details on this clone: Other DNA sequences in the same sample also yield this CDR3. The V gene is TRBV7-9, the J gene TRBJ1-1, with D unresolved. CDR3 length equals 11 residues. Trimming took 8 bases from V and 4 from J, leaving 8 bases between them. The germline gives CDR1 SEHNR, CDR2 FQNEAQ (reference sequence). CDR3 sequence (DNA): TGTGCCAGCGACCGTGGCACTGAAGCTTTCTTT. Translation gives CASDRGTEAFF. The variable domain in full, completed from reference TRBV7-9 and TRBJ1-1, reads DTGVSQNPRHKITKRGQNVTFRCDPISEHNRLYWYRQTLGQGPEFLTYFQNEAQLEKSRLLSDRFSAERPKGSFSTLEIQRTEQGDSAMYLCASDRGTEAFFGQGTRLTVV.

The genes are TRBV15 and TRBJ2-3; 7 bases agree with TRBD2. CDR1 is LNHNV and CDR2 is YYDKDF in the germline V gene (reference sequence). This CDR3 contains 15 residues. V was pared by 3 bases and J by 2 bases, with 5 bases of the junction left unmatched. CDR3 in DNA: TGTGCCACCAGCAGTCCCCTAGCGGCCACAGATACGCAGTATTTT. This translates into CATSSPLAATDTQYF. Complete variable domain (other parts from reference TRBV15 and TRBJ2-3): DAMVIQNPRYQVTQFGKPVTLSCSQTLNHNVMYWYQQKSSQAPKLLFHYYDKDFNNEADTPDNFQSRRPNTSFCFLDIRSPGLGDTAMYLCATSSPLAATDTQYFGPGTRLTVL.

Turning to this clone: The sample holds other DNA sequences that translate to the same CDR3. This chain links TRBV27 with TRBJ2-1; D is uncertain. CDR1 is MNHEY, CDR2 SMNVEV, per germline (reference sequence). V was shortened by 7 bases and J by 0 bases, with 10 bases between the two germline ends. This CDR3 is built from 14 residues. CDR3: CASTPSGSYNEQFF. Written as DNA, the CDR3 is TGTGCCAGCACCCCTTCGGGCTCCTACAATGAGCAGTTCTTC.

The V gene is TRBV4-1, the J gene TRBJ2-7; D tentatively fits TRBD1 or TRBD2 (5 bases each). V was clipped by 0 bases and J by 5 bases, with 14 bases between them. The germline V gene encodes CDR1 MGHRA and CDR2 YSYEKL. The CDR3 extends over 15 amino acids. The CDR3 region is CASSQDRGQLHEQYF. In DNA, the CDR3 is TGCGCCAGCAGCCAAGATCGGGGCCAGCTCCACGAGCAGTACTTC.

The chain combines TRBV5-1 with TRBJ1-2, with D unresolved. Germline V gene lookup returns CDR1 SGHRS and CDR2 YFSETQ. Deletions cut 4 bases from V and 4 bases from J, with 17 bases between. CDR3 length: 15 residues. The CDR3 region has the DNA TGCGCCAGCAGCCCCGAGGGCGACACCCCCTATGGCTACACCTTC. It yields the protein CASSPEGDTPYGYTF. The full variable domain, rest sourced from reference TRBV5-1 and TRBJ1-2, is KAGVTQTPRYLIKTRGQQVTLSCSPISGHRSVSWYQQTPGQGLQFLFEYFSETQRNKGNFPGRFSGRQFSNSRSEMNVSTLELGDSALYLCASSPEGDTPYGYTFGSGTRLTVV.

The chain uses TRBV19 and TRBJ2-3; possibly TRBD1 for D (5 bases). The CDR3 loop spans 16 amino acids. V shed 6 bases and J shed 1 base, with 17 bases lying between them. CDR1 and CDR2 (germline): LNHDA, SQIVND (reference sequence). CDR3 in amino acids: CASSTTAFVGTDTQYF. The CDR3 region has the DNA TGTGCCAGTAGCACGACAGCTTTTGTGGGCACAGATACGCAGTATTTT.

The rearrangement links TRBV11-3 to TRBJ2-2; D gene unclear. The CDR3 runs 13 residues. Germline V CDR1 and CDR2: SGHNT, YENEEA. The V and J ends lost 1 base and 7 bases respectively, with 7 bases between them. The CDR3: CASSLAVGGELFF. CDR3 DNA sequence: TGTGCCAGCAGCTTAGCGGTTGGCGGGGAGCTGTTTTTT.

The table lists this clone with a count of one. The chain recombines TRBV14 with TRBJ1-2; D is ambiguous. The V gene lost 0 bases and the J gene lost 11 bases, with 10 bases spanning the gap. CDR3 length equals 12 residues. Germline V gene lookup returns CDR1 SGHDN and CDR2 FVKESK. This CDR3 is CASSQDRERYTF. CDR3 DNA: TGTGCCAGCAGCCAAGATAGGGAGCGGTACACCTTC.

The table lists this clone with a count of one. V usage is TRBV12-2 and J usage is TRBJ2-7; whether TRBD2, the table's D call, matches the DNA was not checked. TRBV12-2 is described as a pseudogene. The CDR3 totals 15 residues. The CDR3 here is CARDPAGALGGEQYF. CDR3 nucleotide sequence: TGTGCAAGGGATCCCGCGGGAGCCCTAGGGGGGGAGCAGTACTTC.

The CDR3 region is CASSQEEGTGNNEQFF. The CDR3 nucleotides read TGCGCCAGCAGCCAAGAAGAGGGGACAGGGAACAATGAGCAGTTCTTC. The chain couples TRBV4-3 to TRBJ2-1; TRBD1 matches 9 bases. The CDR3 extends over 16 amino acids. The ends lost 0 bases at V and 5 bases at J; junction bases unmatched: 5. The germline CDR1 and CDR2 sequences are LGHNA and YSLEER.

The chain couples TRBV25-1 to TRBJ2-3, with TRBD1 matching over 7 bases. The V gene's germline CDR1 is MGHDK and CDR2 SYGVNS. V dropped 6 bases and J dropped 2; count of bases not matched to a gene: 5. This CDR3 spans 14 amino acids. The CDR3 coding sequence is TGTGCCAGCAGATACAGGGGACCCACAGATACGCAGTATTTT. Its protein is CASRYRGPTDTQYF.

This rearrangement joins TRBV11-2 to TRBJ2-1; tentatively, D is TRBD2 (6 bases). V lost 5 bases and J lost 5, with 10 bases in between. Germline CDR1 and CDR2: SGHAT and FQNNGV. The CDR3 is made up of 13 amino acids. The CDR3 DNA sequence: TGTGCCAGCAGCCCCGGAGGGGACAATGAGCAGTTCTTC. As protein: CASSPGGDNEQFF.

The gene calls are TRBV6-5 and TRBJ1-1; 9 bases align to TRBD1. Trimming at V came to 2 bases and at J to 0 bases, leaving 4 bases not matched to a gene. Looked up from germline, CDR1 is MNHEY and CDR2 is SVGAGI. The CDR3 has 16 residues. In nucleotides, the CDR3 is TGTGCCAGCAGTTACGACAGGGGGGGCATGAACACTGAAGCTTTCTTT. It yields the protein CASSYDRGGMNTEAFF.

The gene calls are TRBV30 and TRBJ2-4; 9 bases fit TRBD1. V trimming: 1 base; J trimming: 1 base; junction bases outside the gene matches: 8. Germline CDR1 and CDR2: GTSNPN and SVGIG (reference sequence). The CDR3 runs to 17 residues. The DNA of the CDR3 is TGTGCCTGGAGTGAGGACAGGGGATCTTTGGCCAAAAACATTCAGTACTTC. It translates to CAWSEDRGSLAKNIQYF.

This chain uses TRBV14 with TRBJ1-1; the match to TRBD1 covers 7 bases. CDR1 and CDR2 (germline): SGHDN, FVKESK. The CDR3 has 14 amino acids. The V and J ends lost 1 base and 5 bases, in that order; junction bases with no gene match: 4. Written as DNA, the CDR3 is TGTGCCAGCAGCCAAGGGGCAGGGGGGACTGAAGCTTTCTTT. Its protein product is CASSQGAGGTEAFF.

This clone appeared a single time. This chain joins TRBV7-9 and TRBJ1-5; 7 positions agree with TRBD1. Germline trimming cut 4 bases from V and 1 base from J; bases unmatched to any gene: 1. Germline V lookup: CDR1 SEHNR, CDR2 FQNEAQ (reference sequence). The CDR3 runs to 14 residues. The CDR3 sequence is CASSSQGSNQPQHF. The CDR3 DNA is TGTGCCAGCAGCTCACAGGGGAGCAATCAGCCCCAGCATTTT.

This clone was detected only a few times. V is TRBV6-6 and J is TRBJ2-2, with D uncertain. The CDR3 covers 14 residues. Looked up from germline, CDR1 is MNHNY and CDR2 is SVGAGI (reference sequence). The V and J ends lost 0 bases and 5 bases respectively, with 7 bases between them. The chain's CDR3 is CASSYSFGTGELFF. The DNA for the CDR3 is TGTGCCAGCAGTTACTCGTTCGGGACCGGGGAGCTGTTTTTT.

The J gene is TRBJ1-1, the V gene TRBV6-5; no reliable D call. The CDR3 has 14 residues. Germline V lookup: CDR1 MNHEY, CDR2 SVGAGI. The ends were cut back, 0 bases at V and 6 bases at J, with 11 bases in the middle. This chain's CDR3 is CASSYSGQLAEAFF. In nucleotides, the CDR3 is TGTGCCAGCAGTTACTCCGGTCAATTGGCTGAAGCTTTCTTT.

This chain connects TRBV19 to TRBJ2-7; 7 bases match TRBD1. Germline trimming cut 5 bases from V and 6 bases from J; bases unmatched to any gene: 7. CDR1 and CDR2 from the germline V gene are LNHDA and SQIVND (reference sequence). The CDR3 is 13 amino acids. For the CDR3, the DNA is TGTGCCAGTAGTGACAGACAGGGCCCCGAGCAGTACTTC. Its translation: CASSDRQGPEQYF.

This chain links TRBV28 with TRBJ2-1; D not resolved. The CDR3 runs 11 residues. Germline CDR1 is MDHEN and CDR2 is SYDVKM. V was pared by 10 bases and J by 6 bases, with 10 bases between. CDR3 in amino acids: CATEIGNEQFF. CDR3 bases: TGTGCCACCGAGATTGGCAATGAGCAGTTCTTC.

In regard to this clone: The sample contains more than one DNA sequence encoding this CDR3. The gene calls are TRBV28 and TRBJ2-6; the D gene is possibly TRBD2 (5 bases). Per the germline V gene, CDR1 is MDHEN and CDR2 is SYDVKM. The CDR3 has 15 amino acids. The germline V and J ends were trimmed by 2 bases and 0 bases, with 5 bases remaining between them. CDR3 in amino acids: CASSLAGSGANVLTF. CDR3 DNA sequence: TGTGCCAGCAGTTTAGCGGGCTCTGGGGCCAACGTCCTGACTTTC.